Shown below are 31 T cell receptor beta chains from a single sample sequenced in a study of long-term antiretroviral therapy in people with HIV. Version v3.0 of the immunoSEQ assay was performed at survey level. Clones were read by immunoSEQ multiplex PCR, and TCRdb kept only the in-frame ones, dropping some. The repertoire holds tens of thousands of clones, with roughly 96% as singletons. This sample comprised unsorted PBMCs, obtained 3.7 years after starting antiretroviral therapy. The receptors were gathered from a woman in her fifties or sixties with HIV.

The chain has TRBV27 and TRBJ2-1, with D possibly matching TRBD1 (6 bases). Trimming removed 3 bases at V and 10 bases at J, with 16 bases between. The CDR3 extends over 14 amino acids. CDR1 is MNHEY and CDR2 is SMNVEV in the germline V gene (reference sequence). CDR3 protein: CASSFPTQGSEQFF. The CDR3 nucleotides are TGTGCCAGCAGTTTCCCGACACAGGGTAGCGAGCAGTTCTTC.

The V and J genes are TRBV7-8 and TRBJ1-1, with a weak D call TRBD1 (6 bases). V was cut by 3 bases and J by 3 bases, with 14 bases left in between. Germline CDR1 SGHVS, CDR2 FQNEAQ. This CDR3 has 15 amino acids. CDR3 loop: CASSLGAGGDTEAFF. For the CDR3, the DNA is TGTGCCAGCAGCTTGGGGGCGGGGGGGGACACTGAAGCTTTCTTT.

V usage is TRBV9 and J usage is TRBJ1-1; the match to TRBD1 covers 8 bases. In germline, CDR1 is SGDLS, CDR2 YYNGEE. This CDR3 is 14 amino acids long. Germline trimming cut 3 bases from V and 1 base from J; bases unmatched to any gene: 2. CDR3 region: CASSEGQANTEAFF. The CDR3 region has the DNA TGTGCCAGCAGCGAGGGACAGGCGAACACTGAAGCTTTCTTT. The whole variable domain, filled in from reference TRBV9 and TRBJ1-1, reads DSGVTQTPKHLITATGQRVTLRCSPRSGDLSVYWYQQSLDQGLQFLIQYYNGEERAKGNILERFSAQQFPDLHSELNLSSLELGDSALYFCASSEGQANTEAFFGQGTRLTVV.

The rearrangement links TRBV9 to TRBJ1-5, with D perhaps TRBD1 (6 bases). The CDR3 consists of 15 residues. The V gene's germline CDR1 is SGDLS and CDR2 YYNGEE. Between the trimmed V and J ends, which lost 2 bases and 4 bases, there was a span of 13 bases. CDR3 bases: TGTGCCAGCAGCGTGTCGGGAGGGGGGAATCAGCCCCAGCATTTT. This gives the protein CASSVSGGGNQPQHF.

This clone has only one observation. The chain joins TRBV2 to TRBJ2-5; tentatively, D is TRBD1 or TRBD2 (6 bases each). Germline CDR1 reads SNHLY; CDR2 reads FYNNEI. The CDR3 covers 16 residues. Trimming took 6 bases from V and 5 from J, leaving 22 bases between them. CDR3 sequence: CASRERLGQTRETQYF. CDR3 bases: TGTGCCAGCAGAGAGAGACTTGGACAGACTAGGGAGACCCAGTACTTC. Full variable domain (rest looked up from reference TRBV2 and TRBJ2-5): EPEVTQTPSHQVTQMGQEVILRCVPISNHLYFYWYRQILGQKVEFLVSFYNNEISEKSEIFDDQFSVERPDGSNFTLKIRSTKLEDSAMYFCASRERLGQTRETQYFGPGTRLLVL.

The J gene is TRBJ2-5, the V gene TRBV27; D may be TRBD2 (7 bases). CDR1 MNHEY and CDR2 SMNVEV come from the germline V gene (reference sequence). Trimming took off 3 bases at V and 6 bases at J, with 17 bases between the two ends. This CDR3 is 15 amino acids long. Written as DNA, the CDR3 is TGTGCCAGCAGTTTCGGGGGGCCTCCTGTTAAGACCCAGTACTTC. Protein: CASSFGGPPVKTQYF.

This sequence joins TRBV7-2 and TRBJ2-3; D uncertain. The V and J ends lost 7 bases and 4 bases respectively, with 15 bases between them. Germline CDR1 is SGHTA and CDR2 is FQGNSA. This CDR3 spans 14 amino acids. The CDR3 DNA is TGTGCCAGCACCGCTTCGGCTTCTCCAGATACGCAGTATTTT. Encoded protein: CASTASASPDTQYF.

The genes are TRBV7-2 and TRBJ2-7; no clear D. Germline CDR1 and CDR2: SGHTA and FQGNSA. The CDR3 consists of 13 residues. Trimming removed 0 bases from V and 2 bases from J, with 5 bases in between. The CDR3 reads CASSLATAYEQYF. The CDR3 nucleotides are TGTGCCAGCAGCTTAGCAACGGCCTACGAGCAGTACTTC.

This chain joins TRBV20-1 and TRBJ1-1; D is ambiguous. V lost 2 bases and J 10 bases, leaving 5 bases between the germline ends. Germline V CDR1 and CDR2: DFQATT, SNEGSKA (reference sequence). The CDR3 loop spans 9 amino acids. For the CDR3, the DNA is TGCAGTGCTAGACGCCGAGCTTTCTTT. This sequence encodes CSARRRAFF.

V usage is TRBV4-1 and J usage is TRBJ1-1, with 7 bases matching TRBD1. This CDR3 comprises 15 residues. Looked up from germline, CDR1 is MGHRA and CDR2 is YSYEKL. V lost 0 bases and J lost 5; bases outside the gene matches: 6. The CDR3 is CASSQDGAGGTEAFF. CDR3 DNA sequence: TGCGCCAGCAGCCAAGATGGGGCAGGGGGGACTGAAGCTTTCTTT.

The rearrangement links TRBV19 to TRBJ1-1; TRBD1 might be the D (6 bases). Per the germline V gene, CDR1 is LNHDA and CDR2 is SQIVND (reference sequence). CDR3 length: 15 amino acids. Trimming shortened V by 2 bases and J by 7 bases, and 17 bases separated the two germline ends. The CDR3: CASSILSGGEGEAFF. The CDR3 DNA reads as TGTGCCAGTAGTATACTTTCCGGGGGCGAGGGTGAAGCTTTCTTT.

The V gene is TRBV9, the J gene TRBJ1-3; no clear D gene. Trimming removed 0 bases at V and 0 bases at J, with 10 bases between. Germline CDR1 reads SGDLS; CDR2 reads YYNGEE. This CDR3 has 16 residues. The CDR3 loop reads CASSVAGSSSGNTIYF. CDR3 nucleotides: TGTGCCAGCAGCGTAGCCGGCAGTTCCTCTGGAAACACCATATATTTT. Based on the CDR3 plus reference TRBV9 and TRBJ1-3, the full variable domain is DSGVTQTPKHLITATGQRVTLRCSPRSGDLSVYWYQQSLDQGLQFLIQYYNGEERAKGNILERFSAQQFPDLHSELNLSSLELGDSALYFCASSVAGSSSGNTIYFGEGSWLTVV.

The rearrangement uses TRBV2 and TRBJ2-7; 9 nucleotides align to TRBD1. The CDR3 totals 12 residues. V gave up 7 bases and J gave up 6 bases; unmatched junction bases: 4. Per the germline V gene, CDR1 is SNHLY and CDR2 is FYNNEI. As DNA, the CDR3 is TGTGCCAGCATGACAGGGGGTTCCGAGCAGTACTTC. Translated, it gives CASMTGGSEQYF.

J is TRBJ1-2 and V is TRBV4-2; 8 bases line up with TRBD1. Germline CDR1 reads LGHNA; CDR2 reads YNFKEQ. The CDR3 sequence is 14 residues long. V shed 4 bases, J shed 6 bases, and the junction held 7 bases outside the gene matches. CDR3 residues: CASSLRTGSDGYTF. DNA for the CDR3: TGTGCCAGCAGCCTACGGACAGGGTCGGATGGCTACACCTTC.

V is TRBV6-1 and J is TRBJ1-1; D ambiguous. This CDR3 is built from 13 residues. Germline V gene sequence: CDR1 MNHNS, CDR2 SASEGT. V was clipped by 2 bases and J by 4 bases, with 8 bases between them. The CDR3 is CASSEFPGTEAFF. In DNA, the CDR3 is TGTGCCAGCAGTGAATTTCCGGGCACTGAAGCTTTCTTT.

The chain uses TRBV4-1 and TRBJ2-7; possible D gene TRBD2, 6 bases. CDR1 is MGHRA, CDR2 YSYEKL, per germline. This CDR3 region has 14 residues. The ends were cut back, 3 bases at V and 3 bases at J, with 12 bases in the middle. CDR3 sequence (DNA): TGCGCCAGCAGCCAGGGACTTCCATTCTACGAGCAGTACTTC. It is translated as CASSQGLPFYEQYF.

The V and J genes are TRBV10-3 and TRBJ2-6, with 7 bases that match TRBD1. Germline trimming cut 3 bases from V and 2 bases from J; bases unmatched to any gene: 4. The germline V gene has CDR1 ENHRY and CDR2 SYGVKD. The CDR3 sequence is 16 residues long. The CDR3 DNA reads TGTGCCATCAGTGAAAGTACAGGGGCTGGGGCCAACGTCCTGACTTTC. Its translation is CAISESTGAGANVLTF.

This chain joins TRBV19 and TRBJ2-2; TRBD1 matches 9 bases. CDR3 size: 15 residues. The V and J ends lost 3 bases and 4 bases, in that order; junction bases with no gene match: 3. Germline assignment: CDR1 LNHDA and CDR2 SQIVND (reference sequence). CDR3 protein: CASSIRQGGTGELFF. As DNA, the CDR3 is TGTGCCAGTAGTATTAGACAGGGGGGCACCGGGGAGCTGTTTTTT.

The chain uses TRBV4-1 and TRBJ1-2; 8 bases map to TRBD1. The junction had 10 bases not matched to a gene; V was cut back by 0 bases and J by 4 bases. The CDR3 totals 17 residues. Germline CDR1 and CDR2: MGHRA and YSYEKL. The CDR3 here is CASSQDLNRGKVYGYTF. In nucleotides, the CDR3 is TGCGCCAGCAGCCAAGATTTAAACAGGGGGAAAGTCTATGGCTACACCTTC.

The chain combines TRBV7-8 with TRBJ2-3; the D call may be TRBD1 or TRBD2 (6 bases each). The CDR3 totals 13 residues. Germline V gives CDR1 SGHVS, CDR2 FQNEAQ. With 6 bases removed from V and 4 bases from J, the gap between germline ends came to 11 bases. The CDR3 spells CASSSRGADTQYF. Here the CDR3 DNA reads TGTGCCAGCAGTTCTAGGGGGGCAGATACGCAGTATTTT.

The chain recombines TRBV14 with TRBJ2-5; 9 bases line up with TRBD1. Germline CDR1 SGHDN, CDR2 FVKESK. V lost 3 bases to trimming and J lost 5 bases; unmatched junction nucleotides: 7. There are 15 residues in the CDR3. The CDR3 DNA reads as TGTGCCAGCAGCCAGGAACAGGGGGCCTGGGAGACCCAGTACTTC. Its protein is CASSQEQGAWETQYF.

V is TRBV2 and J is TRBJ2-5, with TRBD2 matching 12 bases. This CDR3 is built from 15 residues. Germline V gives CDR1 SNHLY, CDR2 FYNNEI. V was pared by 4 bases and J by 4 bases, with 4 bases of the junction left unmatched. The CDR3 sequence: CASSVPLAGGETQYF. The CDR3 nucleotides are TGTGCCAGCAGTGTACCACTAGCGGGGGGAGAGACCCAGTACTTC.

The V and J genes are TRBV7-2 and TRBJ1-1; D may be TRBD1 (5 bases). The germline gives CDR1 SGHTA, CDR2 FQGNSA. This CDR3 contains 13 residues. Trimming took 3 bases from V and 1 from J, leaving 6 bases between them. CDR3 DNA sequence: TGTGCCAGCAGCTTGACAGAGAACACTGAAGCTTTCTTT. As protein: CASSLTENTEAFF.

This clone was observed once. This chain joins TRBV7-9 and TRBJ2-7; D is unresolved. The germline V gene has CDR1 SEHNR and CDR2 FQNEAQ (reference sequence). The CDR3 has 13 residues. V gave up 5 bases and J gave up 3 bases, with 11 bases separating them. The CDR3 sequence is CASSAELSYEQYF. In DNA form, the CDR3 reads TGTGCCAGCAGCGCAGAGCTGAGCTACGAGCAGTACTTC.

The rearrangement joins TRBV4-1 to TRBJ2-2; TRBD2 agrees at 9 bases. V dropped 1 base and J dropped 2; count of bases not matched to a gene: 2. CDR1 is MGHRA and CDR2 is YSYEKL in the germline V gene. The CDR3 consists of 16 residues. The CDR3 spells CASSQAAGGNTGELFF. The CDR3 nucleotides are TGCGCCAGCAGCCAAGCAGCGGGGGGCAACACCGGGGAGCTGTTTTTT.

This chain joins TRBV25-1 and TRBJ1-6; D is ambiguous. There are 13 residues in the CDR3. CDR1 MGHDK and CDR2 SYGVNS come from the germline V gene. V was clipped by 1 base and J by 9 bases, with 7 bases between them. The CDR3 coding sequence is TGTGCCAGCAGTGAATTTCGGCTTTCACCCCTCCACTTT. This encodes CASSEFRLSPLHF.

The gene calls are TRBV5-1 and TRBJ1-1; D might be TRBD1 (6 bases). CDR1 SGHRS and CDR2 YFSETQ come from the germline V gene. Trimming pared 4 bases from V and 3 bases from J, leaving 13 bases between. The CDR3 extends over 14 amino acids. CDR3 in amino acids: CASSPAGHYTEAFF. In DNA form, the CDR3 reads TGCGCCAGCAGCCCGGCGGGACATTACACTGAAGCTTTCTTT.

This chain connects TRBV18 to TRBJ1-2; a weak D match, TRBD1 (6 bases). Trimming took off 7 bases at V and 4 bases at J, with 16 bases between the two ends. The CDR3 runs 14 residues. From germline, CDR1 is KGHSH and CDR2 LQKENI. The CDR3 sequence is CASYQGSEAYGYTF. The CDR3 DNA reads TGTGCCAGCTACCAGGGGTCGGAGGCCTATGGCTACACCTTC.

The V and J genes are TRBV9 and TRBJ2-2, with a weak D call TRBD2 (5 bases). V dropped 0 bases and J dropped 3 bases, with 9 bases sitting between them. Per germline, CDR1 SGDLS and CDR2 YYNGEE. This CDR3 spans 15 amino acids. This chain's CDR3 is CASSVAGWDTGELFF. DNA for the CDR3: TGTGCCAGCAGCGTAGCGGGGTGGGACACCGGGGAGCTGTTTTTT.

This chain connects TRBV19 to TRBJ2-3; weak D call: TRBD1 (6 bases). V was cut by 3 bases and J by 1 base, with 14 bases left in between. CDR3 length equals 16 residues. Germline lookup yields CDR1 LNHDA and CDR2 SQIVND (reference sequence). DNA for the CDR3: TGTGCCAGTAGTATTATTACAGGGTACGGCACAGATACGCAGTATTTT. It codes for CASSIITGYGTDTQYF. Together with reference TRBV19 and TRBJ2-3, the CDR3 gives the full variable domain: DGGITQSPKYLFRKEGQNVTLSCEQNLNHDAMYWYRQDPGQGLRLIYYSQIVNDFQKGDIAEGYSVSREKKESFPLTVTSAQKNPTAFYLCASSIITGYGTDTQYFGPGTRLTVL.

The CDR3 loop is CASSLRGGNTEAFF. CDR3 DNA sequence: TGTGCCAGCAGCTTAAGGGGTGGGAACACTGAAGCTTTCTTT. The rearrangement uses TRBV13 and TRBJ1-1; possibly TRBD1 for D (5 bases). V lost 2 bases, J lost 1 base, and 8 bases lay in between. The CDR3 contains 14 residues. Looked up from germline, CDR1 is PRHDT and CDR2 is FYEKMQ (reference sequence). Using reference TRBV13 and TRBJ1-1 for the parts outside the CDR3, the full variable domain is AAGVIQSPRHLIKEKRETATLKCYPIPRHDTVYWYQQGPGQDPQFLISFYEKMQSDKGSIPDRFSAQQFSDYHSELNMSSLELGDSALYFCASSLRGGNTEAFFGQGTRLTVV.